The next 21 T cell receptor beta chains were all read from a single sample in a study of post-analysis software for immune sequencing data. Study outcomes and limitations: A few TRBV segments occurring more often in patients than controls included TRBV5-6, TRBV5-1 and TRBV20-1.

Incorporated into the TCR beta cDNA libraries were unique molecular identifiers, which served to reduce PCR and sequencing biases. TCRdb reprocessed the PCR reads via MiXCR and lists one record per CDR3 protein. This sample has hundreds of thousands of distinct CDR3 sequences, with roughly 46% found just once. For these TCRs, the target antigens are not known. Source material: blood. These receptors came from a girl aged 10 to 17 with multiple sclerosis.

This clonotype has a handful of counts. The chain has TRBV9 and TRBJ2-1, with a tentative D call TRBD1 (7 bases). The CDR3 runs 15 residues. The V end was cut by 1 base, the J end by 2 bases, with 10 bases between. Germline CDR1 is SGDLS and CDR2 is YYNGEE. This CDR3 reads CASSVSGGTYNEQFF. Written as DNA, the CDR3 is TGTGCCAGCAGCGTATCAGGGGGGACCTACAATGAGCAGTTCTTC.

CDR3 sequence (DNA): TGTGCCAGCAGCTTAGCATCAGGGCAGGGGGCAGATGGCTACACCTTC. This sequence encodes CASSLASGQGADGYTF. This chain links TRBV7-2 with TRBJ1-2; 8 bases map to TRBD1. Per germline, CDR1 SGHTA and CDR2 FQGNSA. This CDR3 region has 16 residues. Losses at the gene ends were 0 bases for V and 6 bases for J; bases not matched to a gene: 9.

The chain couples TRBV6-5 to TRBJ2-5; 9 nucleotides line up with TRBD2. Unmatched junction bases numbered 9, after V lost 8 bases and J lost 5 bases. Germline lookup yields CDR1 MNHEY and CDR2 SVGAGI. The CDR3 extends over 14 amino acids. CDR3 loop: CASASGIHGETQYF. For the CDR3, the DNA is TGTGCCAGCGCTAGCGGGATCCATGGGGAGACCCAGTACTTC.

The J gene is TRBJ1-2, the V gene TRBV4-2; the D is unclear. V was pared by 0 bases and J by 6 bases, with 11 bases between. The CDR3 sequence is 14 residues long. Per germline, CDR1 LGHNA and CDR2 YNFKEQ. The CDR3 is CASSQDRWGNGYTF. DNA for the CDR3: TGTGCCAGCAGCCAAGATAGGTGGGGTAATGGCTACACCTTC.

Points on this clonotype: One base away lies a much larger clone, so this may be a sequencing read error. The chain couples TRBV12-3 or TRBV12-4 to TRBJ2-1, with D perhaps given as TRBD1 or TRBD2 (5 bases each). CDR3 length equals 15 residues. Trimming removed 4 bases at V and 13 bases at J, with 23 bases between. CDR3 sequence: CASSSRDARGETQFF. The CDR3 DNA follows: TGTGCCAGCAGTTCAAGGGACGCGAGGGGCGAGACCCAGTTCTTC.

This clonotype was seen a few times. The CDR3 sequence is CSARDPKRESYEQYF. The CDR3 DNA sequence: TGCAGTGCTAGAGATCCCAAGCGGGAGTCCTACGAGCAGTACTTC. This chain uses TRBV20-1 with TRBJ2-7, with 8 bases that match TRBD2. Trimming at V came to 0 bases and at J to 1 base, leaving 5 bases not matched to a gene. The CDR3 has 15 amino acids. The germline gives CDR1 DFQATT, CDR2 SNEGSKA (reference sequence).

This rearrangement joins TRBV10-3 to TRBJ2-7, with 10 bases aligning to TRBD1. V shed 4 bases and J 5 bases; nucleotides not matched to a gene: 8. CDR3 size: 15 residues. Germline CDR1 reads ENHRY; CDR2 reads SYGVKD. The CDR3 is CAISGGTGVVHEQYF. The DNA for the CDR3 is TGTGCCATCAGTGGCGGGACAGGGGTCGTCCACGAGCAGTACTTC.

This clonotype was counted a single time. The chain couples TRBV28 to TRBJ1-2; 9 nucleotides agree with TRBD1. V lost 5 bases, J lost 5 bases, and 6 bases stayed unmatched. Germline lookup yields CDR1 MDHEN and CDR2 SYDVKM. CDR3 size: 14 residues. CDR3 DNA sequence: TGTGCCAGCAGTGCTCGACAGGGGGAGTATGGCTACACCTTC. This sequence encodes CASSARQGEYGYTF.

V gene TRBV6-6 combines with J gene TRBJ1-4; D might be TRBD1 (5 bases). Germline V CDR1 and CDR2: MNHNY, SVGAGI (reference sequence). The CDR3 covers 13 residues. Trimming removed 3 bases at V and 8 bases at J, with 10 bases between. CDR3 sequence reads: CASSYRGYEKLFF. CDR3 sequence (DNA): TGTGCCAGCAGTTATAGGGGCTACGAAAAACTGTTTTTT.

This clonotype appeared a few times. This chain uses TRBV20-1 with TRBJ2-1; possible D gene TRBD2, 5 bases. Per the germline V gene, CDR1 is DFQATT and CDR2 is SNEGSKA (reference sequence). V lost 6 bases and J 8 bases, leaving 23 bases between the germline ends. CDR3 length equals 15 residues. CDR3 coding DNA: TGCAGTGCCGGAGGATTGGGAACGGGATTCGATGAGCAGTTCTTC. Amino acids: CSAGGLGTGFDEQFF.

The gene calls are TRBV12-3 or TRBV12-4 and TRBJ1-1; 9 bases fit TRBD1. This CDR3 spans 13 amino acids. The J segment lost 5 bases and the V segment lost 6 bases, leaving 4 bases of the junction unmatched. The CDR3 nucleotides are TGTGCCAGCAGCGGACAGGGGAAGACTGAAGCTTTCTTT. This codes for CASSGQGKTEAFF.

Only a few counts were recorded for this clonotype. The rearrangement links TRBV7-3 to TRBJ2-5; either TRBD1 or TRBD2 may fit D (6 bases each). The CDR3 length is 15 residues. The V gene's germline CDR1 is SGHTA and CDR2 FQGTGA. Between the trimmed V and J ends, which lost 4 bases and 4 bases, there was a span of 16 bases. This CDR3 reads CASSSGAGMGETQYF. The CDR3 region has the DNA TGTGCCAGCAGCTCGGGGGCGGGTATGGGAGAGACCCAGTACTTC.

V usage is TRBV29-1 and J usage is TRBJ2-1, with TRBD2 matching 10 bases. This CDR3 comprises 10 residues. Germline values: CDR1 SQVTM, CDR2 ANQGSEA. This CDR3 reads CGSGGDEQFF. The CDR3 DNA reads as TGCGGGAGCGGGGGGGATGAGCAGTTCTTC.

Only a few counts were recorded for this clonotype. The chain is built from TRBV7-9 and TRBJ2-7; 9 bases match TRBD1. The CDR3 consists of 15 residues. V lost 7 bases to trimming and J lost 4 bases; unmatched junction nucleotides: 11. The germline V gene has CDR1 SEHNR and CDR2 FQNEAQ (reference sequence). The CDR3 coding sequence is TGTGCCAGCACCCAACCGGGACAGGGAAGGTACGAGCAGTACTTC. Its protein product is CASTQPGQGRYEQYF. The full variable domain, completed using reference TRBV7-9 and TRBJ2-7, is DTGVSQNPRHKITKRGQNVTFRCDPISEHNRLYWYRQTLGQGPEFLTYFQNEAQLEKSRLLSDRFSAERPKGSFSTLEIQRTEQGDSAMYLCASTQPGQGRYEQYFGPGTRLTVT.

The chain carries TRBV10-3 and TRBJ2-1; 16 bases agree with TRBD2. Looked up from germline, CDR1 is ENHRY and CDR2 is SYGVKD. Trimming removed 7 bases from V and 2 bases from J; junction bases left unmatched: 2. CDR3 size: 16 residues. The CDR3 sequence is CAITGTSGRAYNEQFF. Written as DNA, the CDR3 is TGTGCCATCACCGGGACTAGCGGGAGGGCCTACAATGAGCAGTTCTTC.

The chain links TRBV20-1 to TRBJ2-3; D possibly corresponds to TRBD2 (5 bases). Trimming removed 6 bases at V and 2 bases at J, with 15 bases between. The germline gives CDR1 DFQATT, CDR2 SNEGSKA (reference sequence). The CDR3 consists of 14 residues. The CDR3 bases are TGCAGTGCCCCGGGGAACCGATACACAGATACGCAGTATTTT. This translates into CSAPGNRYTDTQYF.

V is TRBV10-3 and J is TRBJ2-1; 10 bases map to TRBD2. Losses at the gene ends were 6 bases for V and 3 bases for J; bases not matched to a gene: 8. CDR1 is ENHRY and CDR2 is SYGVKD in the germline V gene. This CDR3 region has 16 residues. In DNA form, the CDR3 reads TGTGCCATCAGGGCTAGCGGGAGTCAGGACTACAATGAGCAGTTCTTC. This sequence encodes CAIRASGSQDYNEQFF.

The J gene is TRBJ1-2, the V gene TRBV29-1; D might be TRBD1 (6 bases). The CDR3 consists of 15 residues. V shed 4 bases and J shed 5 bases, with 20 bases lying between them. Germline V lookup: CDR1 SQVTM, CDR2 ANQGSEA. For the CDR3, the DNA is TGCAGCGTTGGGTGGGGGGGCTCCCTATTTTATGGCTACACCTTC. This translates into CSVGWGGSLFYGYTF.

This clonotype was seen only a few times. The genes are TRBV5-1 and TRBJ1-2; 9 positions agree with TRBD1. Germline CDR1 reads SGHRS; CDR2 reads YFSETQ. This CDR3 contains 15 residues. Losses at the gene ends were 0 bases for V and 7 bases for J; bases not matched to a gene: 7. CDR3 sequence: CASSLASQGAGGYTF. CDR3 DNA: TGCGCCAGCAGCTTGGCGTCACAGGGGGCAGGTGGCTACACCTTC.

The rearrangement joins TRBV20-1 to TRBJ2-1, with 10 positions matching TRBD1. The CDR3 has 15 amino acids. The germline gives CDR1 DFQATT, CDR2 SNEGSKA (reference sequence). Trimming took 1 base from V and 10 from J; bases not matched to a gene: 10. The CDR3 loop is CSARGETGGVYEQFF. In nucleotides, the CDR3 is TGCAGTGCTAGAGGGGAGACAGGGGGCGTCTACGAGCAGTTCTTC.

Here the CDR3 reads CASSSRTGRAGANVLTF. As DNA, the CDR3 is TGTGCCAGCAGTTCAAGGACAGGGCGAGCTGGGGCCAACGTCCTGACTTTC. This chain uses TRBV12-3 or TRBV12-4 with TRBJ2-6; 8 bases fit TRBD1. This CDR3 spans 17 amino acids. Trimming at V came to 4 bases and at J to 2 bases, leaving 7 bases not matched to a gene.